These T cell receptor beta chains were read from a single sample in a study of identifying expanded T cells in peripheral blood. Measured with immunoSEQ multiplex PCR; TCRdb has only the in-frame clones, and not every one. This sample has tens of thousands of clones; about 88% occur once, and the top ten carry about 3%. Source material: blood. The receptors here all came from a person aged 18-70 years in good health. Both conserved end residues are part of each CDR3. Each record gives: D gene, clone size, J gene, V gene, CDR3 protein. A D gene is named only where the DNA matches it firmly. Clone size is given for some rows only: seen once, a few or many times, or a class if the clone is expanded.

d_call: TRBD1
clone_size: NA
j_call: TRBJ1-4
v_call: TRBV7-2
cdr3_aa: CASSPRQGYGKLFF

d_call: TRBD2
clone_size: NA
j_call: TRBJ2-7
v_call: TRBV6-6
cdr3_aa: CASSYGLAGLYEQYF

d_call: NA
clone_size: NA
j_call: TRBJ1-3
v_call: TRBV7-8
cdr3_aa: CASSLARGSGNTIYF

d_call: NA
clone_size: NA
j_call: TRBJ2-3
v_call: TRBV7-3
cdr3_aa: CASSSLGGGGPDTQYF

d_call: TRBD2
clone_size: NA
j_call: TRBJ2-3
v_call: TRBV7-9
cdr3_aa: CASSLRLAGETQYF

d_call: NA
clone_size: NA
j_call: TRBJ2-7
v_call: TRBV4-3
cdr3_aa: CASSQDATSYEQYF

d_call: NA
clone_size: NA
j_call: TRBJ1-3
v_call: TRBV14
cdr3_aa: CASSQGGTAYSGNTIYF

d_call: NA
clone_size: few
j_call: TRBJ1-5
v_call: TRBV10-3
cdr3_aa: CAINQGNQPQHF

d_call: TRBD2
clone_size: NA
j_call: TRBJ2-2
v_call: TRBV11-2
cdr3_aa: CASSLVGGKLFF

d_call: TRBD2
clone_size: NA
j_call: TRBJ2-3
v_call: TRBV5-8
cdr3_aa: CANNRDGTNTDTQYF

d_call: TRBD2
clone_size: NA
j_call: TRBJ2-1
v_call: TRBV28
cdr3_aa: CASRLGGAGDLGEQFF

d_call: NA
clone_size: NA
j_call: TRBJ1-1
v_call: TRBV2
cdr3_aa: CASSPEGGGTEAFF

d_call: NA
clone_size: NA
j_call: TRBJ2-7
v_call: TRBV30
cdr3_aa: CAWIRRDSAYEQYF

d_call: NA
clone_size: few
j_call: TRBJ2-3
v_call: TRBV10-3
cdr3_aa: CAISEVGQGTDTQYF

d_call: NA
clone_size: NA
j_call: TRBJ2-2
v_call: TRBV28
cdr3_aa: CASSVKGWANTGELFF

d_call: TRBD1
clone_size: NA
j_call: TRBJ2-3
v_call: TRBV29-1
cdr3_aa: CSVRGETGVGTDTQYF

d_call: NA
clone_size: once
j_call: TRBJ2-5
v_call: TRBV9
cdr3_aa: CASSGTGTAWETQYF

d_call: NA
clone_size: NA
j_call: TRBJ1-2
v_call: TRBV6-6
cdr3_aa: CASSYSSQLYGYTF

d_call: NA
clone_size: NA
j_call: TRBJ2-3
v_call: TRBV7-2
cdr3_aa: CASSLAYTDTQYF

d_call: NA
clone_size: once
j_call: TRBJ1-2
v_call: TRBV9
cdr3_aa: CASSVAPLGNYGYTF

d_call: TRBD2
clone_size: NA
j_call: TRBJ2-2
v_call: TRBV18
cdr3_aa: CASSPYVLAGNTGELFF

d_call: NA
clone_size: NA
j_call: TRBJ2-3
v_call: TRBV7-6
cdr3_aa: CASSLGFWESWTDTQYF

d_call: NA
clone_size: NA
j_call: TRBJ2-2
v_call: TRBV4-2
cdr3_aa: CASSQDVRIRATGELFF

d_call: NA
clone_size: NA
j_call: TRBJ1-1
v_call: TRBV7-2
cdr3_aa: CASSFIGSEAFF

d_call: NA
clone_size: NA
j_call: TRBJ1-1
v_call: TRBV19
cdr3_aa: CASGPDTEAFF

d_call: NA
clone_size: NA
j_call: TRBJ1-3
v_call: TRBV7-2
cdr3_aa: CASSLEGRSGNTIYF

d_call: NA
clone_size: NA
j_call: TRBJ2-2
v_call: TRBV2
cdr3_aa: CASSELSEYTGELFF

d_call: TRBD1
clone_size: NA
j_call: TRBJ1-1
v_call: TRBV15
cdr3_aa: CATSRETGQGRAFF

d_call: TRBD1
clone_size: NA
j_call: TRBJ1-4
v_call: TRBV7-9
cdr3_aa: CASSPWTGGEDEKLFF

d_call: TRBD2
clone_size: NA
j_call: TRBJ2-1
v_call: TRBV11-3
cdr3_aa: CASSYRSSGLSSYNEQFF

d_call: TRBD1
clone_size: NA
j_call: TRBJ2-7
v_call: TRBV6-5
cdr3_aa: CASSYDRGNEQYF

d_call: TRBD1
clone_size: NA
j_call: TRBJ1-6
v_call: TRBV30
cdr3_aa: CAWKSGGYNSPLHF

d_call: NA
clone_size: NA
j_call: TRBJ2-5
v_call: TRBV5-4
cdr3_aa: CASSLTGLQETQYF

d_call: TRBD1
clone_size: NA
j_call: TRBJ2-7
v_call: TRBV27
cdr3_aa: CASSAGQGTYEQYF

d_call: NA
clone_size: NA
j_call: TRBJ2-3
v_call: TRBV7-2
cdr3_aa: CASSIGQSPDTQYF

d_call: TRBD2
clone_size: NA
j_call: TRBJ2-3
v_call: TRBV9
cdr3_aa: CASSVSGSPDTQYF

d_call: NA
clone_size: NA
j_call: TRBJ2-2
v_call: TRBV5-1
cdr3_aa: CASRSGTANTGELFF

d_call: NA
clone_size: NA
j_call: TRBJ2-7
v_call: TRBV28
cdr3_aa: CASSPPFAGRSSYEQYF

d_call: TRBD1
clone_size: NA
j_call: TRBJ1-4
v_call: TRBV28
cdr3_aa: CASSRGDRSDEKLFF

d_call: NA
clone_size: NA
j_call: TRBJ2-2
v_call: TRBV6-6
cdr3_aa: CASLKDRNTGELFF

d_call: TRBD2
clone_size: NA
j_call: TRBJ2-7
v_call: TRBV7-2
cdr3_aa: CASSRSGSYEQYF

d_call: NA
clone_size: NA
j_call: TRBJ2-5
v_call: TRBV19
cdr3_aa: CASSILRDETQYF

d_call: NA
clone_size: NA
j_call: TRBJ1-3
v_call: TRBV6-5
cdr3_aa: CASSSGVGSGNTIYF

d_call: NA
clone_size: NA
j_call: TRBJ1-2
v_call: TRBV10-3
cdr3_aa: CAITAAFDPPRGYTF

d_call: NA
clone_size: NA
j_call: TRBJ2-5
v_call: TRBV6-5
cdr3_aa: CASRPQLGQETQYF

d_call: NA
clone_size: NA
j_call: TRBJ1-2
v_call: TRBV19
cdr3_aa: CASSAGAGSYGYTF

d_call: NA
clone_size: NA
j_call: TRBJ2-5
v_call: TRBV5-1
cdr3_aa: CASSLSGEETQYF

d_call: NA
clone_size: many
j_call: TRBJ2-1
v_call: TRBV20-1
cdr3_aa: CSASKRDEQFF

d_call: NA
clone_size: NA
j_call: TRBJ1-5
v_call: TRBV28
cdr3_aa: CASRATGMSNQPQHF

d_call: NA
clone_size: NA
j_call: TRBJ2-7
v_call: TRBV5-1
cdr3_aa: CASSLASPSYEQYF

d_call: TRBD1
clone_size: NA
j_call: TRBJ2-7
v_call: TRBV6-6
cdr3_aa: CASSYRTGVAYEQYF

d_call: NA
clone_size: NA
j_call: TRBJ2-1
v_call: TRBV5-6
cdr3_aa: CASSSPPRVREQFF

d_call: NA
clone_size: NA
j_call: TRBJ1-2
v_call: TRBV19
cdr3_aa: CASSLLSGRSYGYTF

d_call: TRBD1
clone_size: NA
j_call: TRBJ2-7
v_call: TRBV19
cdr3_aa: CASSIGTGDEQYF

d_call: NA
clone_size: NA
j_call: TRBJ2-7
v_call: TRBV5-6
cdr3_aa: CASSSRQVDLEQYF

d_call: NA
clone_size: NA
j_call: TRBJ1-3
v_call: TRBV7-2
cdr3_aa: CASSPLDKMRNTIYF

d_call: TRBD2
clone_size: NA
j_call: TRBJ2-7
v_call: TRBV18
cdr3_aa: CASSPLAGFYEQYF

d_call: TRBD2
clone_size: NA
j_call: TRBJ2-1
v_call: TRBV7-2
cdr3_aa: CASSLKAGGRGEQFF

d_call: TRBD2
clone_size: NA
j_call: TRBJ2-3
v_call: TRBV7-8
cdr3_aa: CASSLDLSGGTDTQYF

d_call: TRBD1
clone_size: NA
j_call: TRBJ2-7
v_call: TRBV5-1
cdr3_aa: CASSLGGTGNEQYF